This entry is about one T cell receptor beta chain. Its antigen remains unknown. This entry comes from a study of naive and memory T cell subsets. Study conclusions and caveats: TCR abundance followed a power law differing between naive and memory subsets.

V trimming: 5 bases; J trimming: 9 bases; junction bases outside the gene matches: 9. This CDR3 is built from 15 residues. Both TRBC1 and TRBC2 were covered by a beta constant-region primer of two equimolar oligonucleotides. The ligated cDNA underwent four PCR rounds using SP2 and nested alpha and beta constant-region primers. The cDNA 3' end received a ligated single-stranded oligonucleotide carrying the SP2 primer and a 12-nucleotide UMI. TCRdb re-derived calls from the UMI-ligation and nested PCR reads in MiXCR, one entry per CDR3 protein. The sample gives about 120,000 distinct CDR3 sequences, 35% to 40% of which show up once; approximately 0.9% is in the top ten.

The specimen was central memory CD4+ T cells from blood. This rearrangement joins TRBV12-3 or TRBV12-4 to TRBJ2-4; TRBD1 matches 11 bases. The TCR sequence derives from a human donor in good health. The CDR3 region is CASSPRTGGGRIQYF. For the CDR3, the DNA is TGTGCCAGCAGTCCCCGGACAGGGGGCGGACGCATTCAGTACTTC.